This T cell receptor beta chain stems from a study of T cells expressing NK-cell markers. TCRdb reworked the 5' RACE reads into one entry per CDR3 protein, no DNA. The sample includes roughly 380,000 distinct CDR3 sequences. Germline CDR1 and CDR2: SQVTM and ANQGSEA. CDR3 size: 15 residues. Sequenced input: blood T cells: a sorted CD56 or NKG2C T cell subset, CD4+ or CD8+ T cells, or bulk PBMC T cells (not recorded which). The V and J genes are TRBV29-1 and TRBJ2-5; TCRdb's D gene call, TRBD1, goes unchecked for lack of DNA. This TCR came from a man aged 18 to 69 in good health. The CDR3 here is CSVARTGSGPETQYF.